This T cell receptor beta chain was sequenced in a study of shared clonotypes between healthy human individuals. Overall study results and limits: When compared with the clonotypes that were shared by all four sorted-subset donors, the non-shared clonotypes turned out to have lower generation probabilities.

The germline gives CDR1 SGHTA, CDR2 FQGNSA. V lost 5 bases and J 0 bases, leaving 12 bases between the germline ends. This CDR3 region has 15 residues. A note on this clone: Its matching antigen is unknown.

Each sorted subset replicate got 200 ng genomic DNA, approximately 27,000 genomes. Method: immunoSEQ multiplex PCR; TCRdb's copy keeps in-frame clones and lacks some. Seen here are over a million clones, about 80% observed once, and the top ten hold 0.6% to 0.7%. The material sequenced was memory CD4+ T cells from PBMCs. Subset described: CD45RA-negative fraction. This clonotype was obtained from a man in his late teens or twenties in good health. Some clones in this sample may be carry-over from other donors' samples. This sequence joins TRBV7-2 and TRBJ2-3; D remains unclear. The CDR3 loop reads CASSATRLSTDTQYF. The CDR3 region has the DNA TGTGCCAGCAGCGCCACAAGGCTCAGCACAGATACGCAGTATTTT.